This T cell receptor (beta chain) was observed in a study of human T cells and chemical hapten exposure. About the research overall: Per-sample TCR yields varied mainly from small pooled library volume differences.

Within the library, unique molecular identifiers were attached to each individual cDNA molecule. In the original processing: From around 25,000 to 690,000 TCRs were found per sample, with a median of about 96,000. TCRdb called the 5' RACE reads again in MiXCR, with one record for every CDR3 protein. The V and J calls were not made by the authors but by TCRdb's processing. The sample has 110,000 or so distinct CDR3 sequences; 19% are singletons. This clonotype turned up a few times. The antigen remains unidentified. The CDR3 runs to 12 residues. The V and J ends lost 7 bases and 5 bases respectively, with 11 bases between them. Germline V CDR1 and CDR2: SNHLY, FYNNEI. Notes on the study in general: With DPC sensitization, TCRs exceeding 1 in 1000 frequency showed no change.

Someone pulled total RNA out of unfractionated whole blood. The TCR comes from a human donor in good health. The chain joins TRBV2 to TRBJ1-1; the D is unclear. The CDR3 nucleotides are TGTGCCAGCATAGGTGGTGGAACTGAAGCTTTCTTT. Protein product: CASIGGGTEAFF. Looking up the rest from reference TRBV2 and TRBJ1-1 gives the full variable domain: EPEVTQTPSHQVTQMGQEVILRCVPISNHLYFYWYRQILGQKVEFLVSFYNNEISEKSEIFDDQFSVERPDGSNFTLKIRSTKLEDSAMYFCASIGGGTEAFFGQGTRLTVV.